The 21 T cell receptor beta chains listed next were all sequenced from one sample in a study of cytomegalovirus exposure and HLA in healthy donors. Use of 60 Vbeta and 13 Jbeta primers characterized the PCR. Data came from immunoSEQ multiplex PCR; TCRdb stores just in-frame clones and leaves some out. The table lists a few hundred thousand clones, around 79% of them singletons, with 0.22% in the top ten. The sequenced material came from PBMCs. The receptors shown here come from a girl aged 2-10 years in good health and CMV-seronegative.

This sequence joins TRBV18 and TRBJ2-7; 8 positions match TRBD2. Trimming at V came to 3 bases and at J to 3 bases, leaving 7 bases not matched to a gene. The CDR3 loop spans 15 amino acids. CDR1 is KGHSH, CDR2 LQKENI, per germline. In DNA form, the CDR3 reads TGTGCCAGCTCACCGCCGGGACTAGTATTCTACGAGCAGTACTTC. Encoded protein: CASSPPGLVFYEQYF.

The genes are TRBV5-1 and TRBJ2-2, with D unclear. V lost 1 base and J 2 bases, leaving 12 bases between the germline ends. CDR3 length: 16 amino acids. The V gene's germline CDR1 is SGHRS and CDR2 YFSETQ. Here the CDR3 DNA reads TGCGCCAGCAGCTTGTCAGATGGGCATAACACCGGGGAGCTGTTTTTT. Its protein is CASSLSDGHNTGELFF.

The chain couples TRBV2 to TRBJ1-5; TRBD1 aligns across 9 bases. V gave up 1 base and J gave up 8 bases; unmatched junction bases: 12. This CDR3 contains 17 residues. Germline V gene data show CDR1 as SNHLY and CDR2 as FYNNEI. The CDR3: CASSEGRTGARMEPQHF. The CDR3 DNA sequence: TGTGCCAGCAGTGAAGGTAGGACAGGGGCGAGGATGGAGCCCCAGCATTTT.

CDR3 protein: CSAGTATEAFF. CDR3 in DNA: TGCAGTGCGGGGACAGCCACTGAAGCTTTCTTT. The rearrangement uses TRBV20-1 and TRBJ1-1, with 7 bases identical to TRBD1. Germline V gene data show CDR1 as DFQATT and CDR2 as SNEGSKA (reference sequence). There are 11 residues in the CDR3. V shed 6 bases and J 4 bases; nucleotides not matched to a gene: 2.

The chain links TRBV13 to TRBJ2-5, with TRBD1 as a possible D gene (6 bases). Germline CDR1 and CDR2: PRHDT and FYEKMQ (reference sequence). CDR3 length: 13 amino acids. The germline V and J ends were trimmed by 2 bases and 3 bases, with 7 bases remaining between them. CDR3 sequence: CASSLWTEETQYF. CDR3 DNA: TGTGCCAGCAGCTTATGGACAGAAGAGACCCAGTACTTC.

The chain uses TRBV27 and TRBJ2-1, with 8 bases fitting TRBD1. Germline V gene lookup returns CDR1 MNHEY and CDR2 SMNVEV (reference sequence). This CDR3 is 14 amino acids long. After removal of 5 bases from V and 7 bases from J, the junction contained 7 bases not matched to a gene. The CDR3 coding sequence is TGTGCCAGCAGTCCGACCACAGGGGGGAATGAGCAGTTCTTC. This codes for CASSPTTGGNEQFF.

This sequence joins TRBV6-1 and TRBJ2-7, with 8 positions matching TRBD1. The CDR3 contains 13 residues. With 6 bases clipped from V and 7 bases from J, the junction kept 8 bases outside the gene matches. The V gene's germline CDR1 is MNHNS and CDR2 SASEGT. CDR3 loop: CASRLTGVREQYF. DNA of the CDR3: TGTGCCAGCAGACTGACAGGGGTGAGGGAGCAGTACTTC.

The rearrangement links TRBV5-1 to TRBJ2-5; 10 nucleotides agree with TRBD2. Germline values: CDR1 SGHRS, CDR2 YFSETQ. The CDR3 contains 13 residues. V was clipped by 6 bases and J by 2 bases; unmatched bases: 1. CDR3 loop: CASKLAGQETQYF. In nucleotides, the CDR3 is TGCGCCAGCAAACTAGCGGGGCAAGAGACCCAGTACTTC.

This chain connects TRBV6-1 to TRBJ2-5; TRBD2 aligns across 9 bases. Trimming took 6 bases from V and 7 from J; bases not matched to a gene: 6. This CDR3 contains 13 residues. Looked up from germline, CDR1 is MNHNS and CDR2 is SASEGT. The CDR3 nucleotides are TGTGCCAGCAGCCGCGGGGGGGGAGGGACCCAGTACTTC. Residues: CASSRGGGGTQYF.

The chain is built from TRBV7-9 and TRBJ1-4, with TRBD1 matching over 8 bases. Germline loops: CDR1 SEHNR, CDR2 FQNEAQ (reference sequence). The V gene end was trimmed by 1 base and the J gene end by 8 bases; junction bases not matched to a gene: 6. This CDR3 spans 15 amino acids. As DNA, the CDR3 is TGTGCCAGCAGCTTAGGTCAGGGGGCAGTAGAAAAACTGTTTTTT. It encodes CASSLGQGAVEKLFF. The whole variable domain, remainder taken from reference TRBV7-9 and TRBJ1-4, is DTGVSQNPRHKITKRGQNVTFRCDPISEHNRLYWYRQTLGQGPEFLTYFQNEAQLEKSRLLSDRFSAERPKGSFSTLEIQRTEQGDSAMYLCASSLGQGAVEKLFFGSGTQLSVL.

This chain joins TRBV28 and TRBJ1-2; D possibly corresponds to TRBD1 (5 bases). V dropped 5 bases and J dropped 1 base, with 5 bases sitting between them. This CDR3 comprises 12 residues. The germline V gene has CDR1 MDHEN and CDR2 SYDVKM. The CDR3 nucleotides are TGTGCCAGCAGTCAGGGTAACTATGGCTACACCTTC. Translating it yields CASSQGNYGYTF.

The CDR3 spells CASSESGGIGYTF. The CDR3 DNA is TGTGCCAGCAGTGAATCAGGGGGCATCGGCTACACCTTC. The chain recombines TRBV6-1 with TRBJ1-2, with 8 nucleotides matching TRBD1. Unmatched junction bases numbered 4, after V lost 2 bases and J lost 8 bases. The germline gives CDR1 MNHNS, CDR2 SASEGT. This CDR3 has 13 amino acids.

The V gene is TRBV6-6, the J gene TRBJ2-7; perhaps TRBD1 as D (5 bases). Trimming removed 4 bases at V and 0 bases at J, with 13 bases between. The CDR3 covers 15 residues. Germline values: CDR1 MNHNY, CDR2 SVGAGI (reference sequence). This chain's CDR3 is CASSLTSTASYEQYF. The CDR3 DNA is TGTGCCAGCAGTTTGACGTCGACAGCCTCCTACGAGCAGTACTTC.

This clone was detected once. The genes are TRBV15 and TRBJ2-7; D possibly corresponds to TRBD2 (5 bases). There are 13 residues in the CDR3. Germline values: CDR1 LNHNV, CDR2 YYDKDF (reference sequence). V dropped 0 bases and J dropped 5 bases, with 8 bases sitting between them. The CDR3 sequence is CATSRDRGNEQYF. CDR3 nucleotides: TGTGCCACCAGCAGAGACCGGGGAAACGAGCAGTACTTC. Together with reference TRBV15 and TRBJ2-7, the CDR3 gives the full variable domain: DAMVIQNPRYQVTQFGKPVTLSCSQTLNHNVMYWYQQKSSQAPKLLFHYYDKDFNNEADTPDNFQSRRPNTSFCFLDIRSPGLGDTAMYLCATSRDRGNEQYFGPGTRLTVT.

The V and J genes are TRBV27 and TRBJ1-1; D may be TRBD1 (5 bases). V dropped 2 bases and J dropped 4 bases, with 8 bases sitting between them. The CDR3 runs to 13 residues. From germline, CDR1 is MNHEY and CDR2 SMNVEV (reference sequence). In nucleotides, the CDR3 is TGTGCCAGCAGTTTACGGCAGGGCACTGAAGCTTTCTTT. Encoded protein: CASSLRQGTEAFF.

This sequence joins TRBV10-1 and TRBJ2-7; possible D gene TRBD1, 5 bases. Germline lookup yields CDR1 WNHNN and CDR2 SYGVQD (reference sequence). With 2 bases removed from V and 3 bases from J, the gap between germline ends came to 20 bases. The CDR3 length is 17 residues. CDR3 amino acids: CASSERDGAGPFYEQYF. The CDR3, as DNA: TGCGCCAGCAGTGAGCGAGATGGGGCAGGACCCTTCTACGAGCAGTACTTC.

The chain recombines TRBV2 with TRBJ2-1; D is unclear. The CDR3 contains 12 residues. Trimming stripped 4 bases from V and 10 bases from J, with 11 bases between. CDR1 and CDR2 from the germline V gene are SNHLY and FYNNEI. The CDR3 nucleotides read TGTGCCAGCAGTGGGGTCGCCGGGGAGCAGTTCTTC. It codes for CASSGVAGEQFF.

This clone was observed a few times. The chain is built from TRBV7-9 and TRBJ2-3; TRBD2 matches 8 bases. CDR1 and CDR2 from the germline V gene are SEHNR and FQNEAQ (reference sequence). V dropped 5 bases and J dropped 2; count of bases not matched to a gene: 12. The length of the CDR3 is 17 residues. The CDR3 loop is CASSPSPSGFFTDTQYF. The CDR3, as DNA: TGTGCCAGCAGCCCATCTCCTAGCGGGTTCTTCACAGATACGCAGTATTTT.

This rearrangement joins TRBV15 to TRBJ2-3; 11 bases fit TRBD2. The trim removed 0 bases at V and 5 bases at J, leaving 7 bases unmatched. The germline CDR1 and CDR2 sequences are LNHNV and YYDKDF (reference sequence). CDR3 length equals 17 residues. CDR3 sequence: CATSRELAGGPQDTQYF. DNA for the CDR3: TGTGCCACCAGCAGAGAGCTAGCGGGGGGCCCCCAAGATACGCAGTATTTT.

The chain combines TRBV27 with TRBJ1-5; D is undetermined. This CDR3 spans 15 amino acids. V lost 3 bases and J lost 0, with 9 bases in between. Germline V gene sequence: CDR1 MNHEY, CDR2 SMNVEV (reference sequence). The CDR3 loop reads CASSFGGNSNQPQHF. The CDR3, as DNA: TGTGCCAGCAGTTTTGGAGGGAATAGCAATCAGCCCCAGCATTTT.

V is TRBV10-3 and J is TRBJ1-4; 7 nucleotides align to TRBD1. J was trimmed by 8 bases and V by 6 bases; bases with no gene match: 3. CDR1 is ENHRY, CDR2 SYGVKD, per germline. CDR3 size: 12 residues. CDR3 protein: CAISRDSEKLFF. In DNA form, the CDR3 reads TGTGCCATCAGCCGGGACAGCGAAAAACTGTTTTTT.